These 11 T cell receptor beta chains originate from one sample sequenced in a study of glioma-infiltrating T cells. TCR alpha and beta CDR3 regions were amplified from RNA using iRepertoire nested multiplex PCR. TCRdb re-analysed the multiplex PCR reads in MiXCR, keeping a single row per CDR3 protein. The table lists fewer than 500,000 distinct CDR3 sequences, roughly two fifths of them singletons. The sequencing input was glioma tissue, nonneoplastic brain tissue, or PBMCs (not recorded which). The origin of the receptors is a human donor with low-grade glioma or glioblastoma, undergoing nonglioma brain surgery, or in good health (not recorded which).

The chain employs TRBV28 and TRBJ2-6; D unresolved. V lost 8 bases, J lost 5 bases, and 16 bases lay in between. Per germline, CDR1 MDHEN and CDR2 SYDVKM. The CDR3 spans 15 residues. CDR3 bases: TGTGCCAGCTCCTCTCCGGGTGTTTGGGCCAACGTCCTGACTTTC. Residues: CASSSPGVWANVLTF.

This clonotype showed up many times. The V and J genes are TRBV6-1 and TRBJ2-5, with D possibly TRBD1 on 6 matching bases. The CDR3 extends over 14 amino acids. Trimming left V 5 bases short and J 4 bases short, with 14 bases between. Germline values: CDR1 MNHNS, CDR2 SASEGT. CDR3: CASSPLLGGETQYF. CDR3 DNA sequence: TGTGCCAGCAGTCCCCTACTAGGGGGAGAGACCCAGTACTTC.

This rearrangement joins TRBV5-1 to TRBJ2-7, with unresolved D. Matching the DNA end better, TRBJ2-5 makes the J call doubtful. The CDR3 is 16 residues long. The germline V gene has CDR1 SGHRS and CDR2 YFSETQ. The CDR3 DNA follows: TGCGCCAGCAGCCTGACCCCTGCGTTGTCCCAAGAGACCCAGTACTTC. Its translation: CASSLTPALSQETQYF.

This clonotype appeared a few times. The chain carries TRBV20-1 and TRBJ1-2; D remains unclear. The V end was cut by 0 bases, the J end by 3 bases, with 17 bases between. This CDR3 is built from 16 residues. Germline V CDR1 and CDR2: DFQATT, SNEGSKA (reference sequence). CDR3 region: CSARDTLDGVDYGYTF. The CDR3 bases are TGCAGTGCTAGAGATACCCTCGACGGGGTCGACTATGGCTACACCTTC.

This clonotype was observed a few times. This may stem from a read error, because a much larger clone lies one nucleotide away. The V and J genes are TRBV27 and TRBJ2-7, with a tentative D call TRBD1 (6 bases). The CDR3 length is 12 residues. Trimming removed 3 bases from V and 8 bases from J, with 11 bases in between. Germline-derived CDR1 and CDR2 are MNHEY and SMNVEV (reference sequence). CDR3 sequence: CASSLLQGKQYF. CDR3 in DNA: TGTGCCAGCAGTTTGCTACAGGGTAAGCAGTACTTC.

This clonotype was counted many times. CDR3 region: CASSSPDRDSSYNSPLHF. The CDR3 bases are TGTGCCAGCAGTTCGCCGGACAGGGACAGCTCCTATAATTCACCCCTCCACTTT. This chain links TRBV6-2 or TRBV6-3 with TRBJ1-6; 8 bases fit TRBD1. From germline, CDR1 is MNHEY and CDR2 SVGEGT. This CDR3 is 18 amino acids long. V shed 4 bases and J 0 bases; nucleotides not matched to a gene: 8.

Details on this clonotype: With a much larger clone just one base away, this may be a read error. The chain links TRBV15 to TRBJ1-5; D not certain. Germline V gene lookup returns CDR1 LNHNV and CDR2 YYDKDF (reference sequence). The CDR3 is 14 amino acids. CDR3 sequence (DNA): TGTGCCACCAGCAGAGGGGATCTAAATCAGCCCAAGCATTTT. Protein product: CATSRGDLNQPKHF.

This clonotype was recorded at least ten times. The V call is TRBV15, the J call TRBJ2-5, with D uncertain. The length of the CDR3 is 13 residues. V was trimmed by 8 bases and J by 5 bases, leaving 15 bases between them. Germline V lookup: CDR1 LNHNV, CDR2 YYDKDF (reference sequence). Here the CDR3 reads CATRDWIGETQYF. DNA of the CDR3: TGTGCCACCCGCGACTGGATAGGGGAGACCCAGTACTTC. The full variable domain, with the rest looked up from reference TRBV15 and TRBJ2-5, is DAMVIQNPRYQVTQFGKPVTLSCSQTLNHNVMYWYQQKSSQAPKLLFHYYDKDFNNEADTPDNFQSRRPNTSFCFLDIRSPGLGDTAMYLCATRDWIGETQYFGPGTRLLVL.

The chain combines TRBV2 with TRBJ1-1, with no clear D. V was clipped by 1 base and J by 4 bases, with 4 bases between them. The germline V gene encodes CDR1 SNHLY and CDR2 FYNNEI. The CDR3 has 12 residues. The CDR3 nucleotides are TGTGCCAGCAGTGAAGGTCCCACTGAAGCTTTCTTT. Protein product: CASSEGPTEAFF.

With respect to this clonotype: Possible read error: a much larger clone is one base away. The chain links TRBV2 to TRBJ2-7; TRBD1 agrees at 7 bases. The CDR3 contains 14 residues. CDR1 SNHLY and CDR2 FYNNEI come from the germline V gene. J gave up 2 bases and V 5 bases, and 6 bases lay outside the gene matches. The CDR3 region is CASSKDRWTYEQYF. The CDR3 DNA sequence: TGTGCCAGCAGTAAGGACAGGTGGACCTACGAGCAGTACTTC.

This clonotype was found a few times. The CDR3 loop reads CSASKGGLNTIYF. CDR3 bases: TGCAGTGCTAGTAAGGGAGGATTGAACACCATATATTTT. The chain couples TRBV20-1 to TRBJ1-3; no firm D call. Germline CDR1 reads DFQATT; CDR2 reads SNEGSKA (reference sequence). Trimming shortened V by 3 bases and J by 7 bases, and 13 bases separated the two germline ends. The CDR3 is 13 residues long.